Following are 21 T cell receptor beta chains from one sample sequenced in a study of OX40 agonist ivuxolimab in advanced cancers. Only in-frame clones appear in the TCRdb table, and some are missing; sequencing was by immunoSEQ multiplex PCR. Here the sample spans about 110,000 clones, roughly nine tenths being singletons. The source material was CD4+ or CD8+ T cells sorted from blood, sampled in a trial of the OX40 agonist ivuxolimab. These TCRs come from an adult with an advanced solid tumor such as melanoma, head and neck, liver or kidney cancer.

The chain links TRBV6-5 to TRBJ1-2; 9 bases are a match to TRBD1. CDR1 and CDR2 from the germline V gene are MNHEY and SVGAGI. The length of the CDR3 is 15 residues. V lost 5 bases and J lost 4; bases outside the gene matches: 8. This CDR3 reads CASSATGGRGYGYTF. As DNA, the CDR3 is TGTGCCAGCAGTGCTACAGGGGGCCGGGGCTATGGCTACACCTTC.

V and J are TRBV2 and TRBJ2-5; a weak D match, TRBD2 (6 bases). Trimming stripped 5 bases from V and 0 bases from J, with 13 bases between. The V gene's germline CDR1 is SNHLY and CDR2 FYNNEI. This CDR3 region has 15 residues. DNA for the CDR3: TGTGCCAGCAGTTGGCGCGGGGCGTACCAAGAGACCCAGTACTTC. It is translated as CASSWRGAYQETQYF.

This clone was recorded only once. The chain uses TRBV7-9 and TRBJ2-5; D ambiguous. V lost 0 bases and J 2 bases, leaving 10 bases between the germline ends. The CDR3 consists of 15 residues. Germline CDR1 reads SEHNR; CDR2 reads FQNEAQ (reference sequence). The CDR3 reads CASSLAGPQQETQYF. Written as DNA, the CDR3 is TGTGCCAGCAGCTTAGCCGGACCACAACAAGAGACCCAGTACTTC.

This chain connects TRBV6-1 to TRBJ2-4; 7 bases are a match to TRBD2. The germline CDR1 and CDR2 sequences are MNHNS and SASEGT. The junction had 0 bases not matched to a gene; V was cut back by 4 bases and J by 6 bases. This CDR3 comprises 12 residues. This CDR3 reads CASSGGGNIQYF. The CDR3 region has the DNA TGTGCCAGCAGTGGCGGGGGAAACATTCAGTACTTC.

V and J are TRBV7-2 and TRBJ2-1; D is uncertain. Trimming took 2 bases from V and 5 from J, leaving 13 bases between them. The germline CDR1 and CDR2 sequences are SGHTA and FQGNSA. The CDR3 totals 15 residues. In nucleotides, the CDR3 is TGTGCCAGCAGCTTAAGTACTGGCTTCCACAATGAGCAGTTCTTC. Its protein is CASSLSTGFHNEQFF.

The chain is built from TRBV7-9 and TRBJ2-1; 8 bases match TRBD1. V was pared by 1 base and J by 4 bases, with 9 bases of the junction left unmatched. The CDR3 totals 17 residues. Looked up from germline, CDR1 is SEHNR and CDR2 is FQNEAQ (reference sequence). CDR3: CASSLGVGDRTYNEQFF. CDR3 in DNA: TGTGCCAGCAGCTTAGGGGTTGGGGACAGGACATACAATGAGCAGTTCTTC.

This sequence joins TRBV10-3 and TRBJ1-1; the D is unclear. The V gene's germline CDR1 is ENHRY and CDR2 SYGVKD. The CDR3 runs to 12 residues. With 4 bases removed from V and 6 bases from J, the gap between germline ends came to 9 bases. The CDR3 spells CAISGGGPEAFF. CDR3 nucleotides: TGTGCCATCAGTGGGGGAGGGCCTGAAGCTTTCTTT.

This clone was counted only a few times. The V and J genes are TRBV6-5 and TRBJ2-1; tentative D call: TRBD2 (7 bases). Deletions cut 8 bases from V and 12 bases from J, with 17 bases between. This CDR3 has 12 residues. Germline values: CDR1 MNHEY, CDR2 SVGAGI. CDR3 loop: CASGVGGRGQFF. DNA of the CDR3: TGTGCCAGCGGTGTGGGGGGGCGAGGGCAGTTCTTC.

CDR3 loop: CASNPRPGPYEQYF. DNA for the CDR3: TGTGCCAGTAACCCTCGACCGGGTCCCTACGAGCAGTACTTC. The genes are TRBV19 and TRBJ2-7; D call uncertain. Trimming took off 7 bases at V and 2 bases at J, with 15 bases between the two ends. Germline V gives CDR1 LNHDA, CDR2 SQIVND (reference sequence). The CDR3 extends over 14 amino acids. The full variable domain, in which reference TRBV19 and TRBJ2-7 provide the parts outside the CDR3, is DGGITQSPKYLFRKEGQNVTLSCEQNLNHDAMYWYRQDPGQGLRLIYYSQIVNDFQKGDIAEGYSVSREKKESFPLTVTSAQKNPTAFYLCASNPRPGPYEQYFGPGTRLTVT.

The chain uses TRBV19 and TRBJ1-1; 7 nucleotides agree with TRBD1. The germline V gene encodes CDR1 LNHDA and CDR2 SQIVND (reference sequence). J was trimmed by 0 bases and V by 2 bases; bases with no gene match: 9. The CDR3 is 17 residues long. The CDR3 spells CASSIRDSGVMNTEAFF. Here the CDR3 DNA reads TGTGCCAGTAGTATAAGGGACAGTGGAGTAATGAACACTGAAGCTTTCTTT.

This chain links TRBV19 with TRBJ1-6; TRBD1 aligns across 9 bases. The V gene end was trimmed by 7 bases and the J gene end by 8 bases; junction bases not matched to a gene: 3. The CDR3 runs to 13 residues. The germline CDR1 and CDR2 sequences are LNHDA and SQIVND (reference sequence). CDR3 DNA sequence: TGTGCCAGTAACCGACAGGGGGATTCACCCCTCCACTTT. Protein: CASNRQGDSPLHF.

The gene calls are TRBV28 and TRBJ2-7; D is possibly TRBD1 (6 bases). Germline CDR1 is MDHEN and CDR2 is SYDVKM. The germline V and J ends were trimmed by 5 bases and 5 bases, with 13 bases remaining between them. The CDR3 totals 13 residues. The CDR3 reads CASSPTGRHEQYF. The DNA of the CDR3 is TGTGCCAGCAGTCCCACAGGGCGCCACGAGCAGTACTTC.

The chain carries TRBV7-9 and TRBJ1-4; the D is unclear. Trimming removed 3 bases at V and 0 bases at J, with 5 bases between. This CDR3 region has 14 residues. CDR1 and CDR2 from the germline V gene are SEHNR and FQNEAQ (reference sequence). In DNA form, the CDR3 reads TGTGCCAGCAGCTTCTTATCAACTAATGAAAAACTGTTTTTT. Translated: CASSFLSTNEKLFF.

The chain has TRBV7-2 and TRBJ2-2; D is perhaps TRBD2 (5 bases). Trimming left V 2 bases short and J 3 bases short, with 7 bases between. The CDR3 has 14 residues. CDR1 SGHTA and CDR2 FQGNSA come from the germline V gene. The CDR3 sequence is CASSLWTYTGELFF. CDR3 bases: TGTGCCAGCAGCTTATGGACTTACACCGGGGAGCTGTTTTTT.

The chain employs TRBV7-9 and TRBJ1-3; tentatively, D is TRBD1 (5 bases). V lost 4 bases to trimming and J lost 4 bases, with 14 bases between them. CDR3 length equals 15 residues. Germline-derived CDR1 and CDR2 are SEHNR and FQNEAQ (reference sequence). DNA for the CDR3: TGTGCCAGCAGCTCGTTAGGGGTGAAGGGAAACACCATATATTTT. It specifies CASSSLGVKGNTIYF.

This chain links TRBV2 with TRBJ1-2; 7 bases are a match to TRBD1. V lost 4 bases and J lost 2; bases outside the gene matches: 13. CDR3 length: 17 residues. CDR1 is SNHLY and CDR2 is FYNNEI in the germline V gene. DNA for the CDR3: TGTGCCAGCAGTGGCATCCCCCTGGACAGGAGAAACTATGGCTACACCTTC. Protein: CASSGIPLDRRNYGYTF.

V is TRBV14 and J is TRBJ2-5; D remains unclear. The CDR3 is 14 amino acids. The V gene's germline CDR1 is SGHDN and CDR2 FVKESK. Trimming left V 0 bases short and J 6 bases short, with 11 bases between. As DNA, the CDR3 is TGTGCCAGCAGCCAAGATCGGGCGTACCAGACCCAGTACTTC. Translated: CASSQDRAYQTQYF. The variable domain in full, with the rest retrieved from reference TRBV14 and TRBJ2-5, is EAGVTQFPSHSVIEKGQTVTLRCDPISGHDNLYWYRRVMGKEIKFLLHFVKESKQDESGMPNNRFLAERTGGTYSTLKVQPAELEDSGVYFCASSQDRAYQTQYFGPGTRLLVL.

This clone was counted once. V is TRBV6-6 and J is TRBJ1-2; no clear D gene. Germline V lookup: CDR1 MNHNY, CDR2 SVGAGI (reference sequence). This CDR3 comprises 15 residues. Trimming shortened V by 0 bases and J by 8 bases, and 16 bases separated the two germline ends. As DNA, the CDR3 is TGTGCCAGCAGTTACTCGAGACAACTCGCCCCGGGCTACACCTTC. It codes for CASSYSRQLAPGYTF.

The CDR3 DNA reads TGCGCCAGCAGCGTAAGAGGGTCTAGCTCTGGGGCCAACGTCCTGACTTTC. Residues: CASSVRGSSSGANVLTF. This chain uses TRBV5-1 with TRBJ2-6; D is possibly TRBD2 (5 bases). V was clipped by 4 bases and J by 0 bases, with 14 bases between them. This CDR3 is built from 17 residues. Germline loops: CDR1 SGHRS, CDR2 YFSETQ.

The CDR3 sequence: CASSLGPTEGQFF. CDR3 in DNA: TGCGCCAGCAGCCTCGGACCCACAGAGGGGCAGTTCTTC. The rearrangement joins TRBV4-3 to TRBJ2-1; D possibly corresponds to TRBD2 (5 bases). Germline CDR1 LGHNA, CDR2 YSLEER. The CDR3 consists of 13 residues. V lost 4 bases and J lost 12, with 16 bases in between.

The chain has TRBV18 and TRBJ1-4; D is possibly TRBD1 (5 bases). The V end was cut by 2 bases, the J end by 5 bases, with 12 bases between. There are 15 residues in the CDR3. CDR1 and CDR2 from the germline V gene are KGHSH and LQKENI. The CDR3 spells CASSPAAGSNEKLFF. The CDR3 coding sequence is TGTGCCAGCTCACCAGCGGCAGGGTCGAATGAAAAACTGTTTTTT.